A single sample is the source of the 18 T cell receptor beta chains below, sequenced in a study of spatial heterogeneity in lung cancer. TCRdb re-analysed the 5' RACE reads in MiXCR, keeping a single row per CDR3 protein. The sample holds 95,000 to 130,000 distinct CDR3 sequences, 12% seen once. This sample's time point: blood at routine non-recurrence follow-up after resection. From tumor, nontumor lung or frozen PBMC, whole RNA was taken unsorted for sequencing. This specimen was PBMCs, taken at follow-up. Receptors were obtained from a male donor with early-stage non-small cell lung cancer.

The chain links TRBV9 to TRBJ2-3, with D perhaps being TRBD1 or TRBD2 (5 bases each). In germline, CDR1 is SGDLS, CDR2 YYNGEE. Trimming removed 3 bases at V and 1 base at J, with 12 bases between. This CDR3 comprises 15 residues. CDR3 bases: TGTGCCAGCAGCGAGGGACCTAGGCGCACAGATACGCAGTATTTT. Its protein is CASSEGPRRTDTQYF.

The table lists this clonotype with many counts. Written as DNA, the CDR3 is TGCAGTGCTCCCGGGAGGGTGCGACGAATGAACACTGAAGCTTTCTTT. Translated: CSAPGRVRRMNTEAFF. The chain couples TRBV20-1 to TRBJ1-1; D is unclear. The CDR3 contains 16 residues. The V gene's germline CDR1 is DFQATT and CDR2 SNEGSKA (reference sequence). V was trimmed by 5 bases and J by 0 bases, leaving 19 bases between them.

This clonotype was detected ten times or more. CDR3 protein: CASRFSGGGYNEQFF. CDR3 bases: TGTGCCAGCAGATTTAGCGGGGGGGGTTACAATGAGCAGTTCTTC. This chain links TRBV6-2 or TRBV6-3 with TRBJ2-1; 11 positions agree with TRBD2. CDR3 length: 15 residues. V lost 6 bases and J lost 4; bases outside the gene matches: 5. From germline, CDR1 is MNHEY and CDR2 SVGEGT.

V and J are TRBV24-1 and TRBJ1-5; 9 bases are shared with TRBD1. V lost 1 base and J lost 4; bases outside the gene matches: 10. This CDR3 is built from 18 residues. Germline-derived CDR1 and CDR2 are KGHDR and SFDVKD. The CDR3 nucleotides read TGTGCCACCAGTGATTTCACGAAGGGACAGGGCGGGAATCAGCCCCAGCATTTT. Its protein is CATSDFTKGQGGNQPQHF.

This clonotype was picked up a small number of times. The V call is TRBV10-3, the J call TRBJ1-5, with D possibly matching TRBD1 (6 bases). CDR1 and CDR2 (germline): ENHRY, SYGVKD. This CDR3 is 13 amino acids long. Trimming cost V 10 bases and J 4 bases, with 14 bases left between them. CDR3 in DNA: TGTGCCACCACAGGGCAAAGGAATCAGCCCCAGCATTTT. Encoded protein: CATTGQRNQPQHF.

This chain uses TRBV20-1 with TRBJ1-5; 8 positions agree with TRBD1. The germline gives CDR1 DFQATT, CDR2 SNEGSKA (reference sequence). CDR3 size: 16 residues. The J segment lost 5 bases and the V segment lost 3 bases, leaving 12 bases of the junction unmatched. The CDR3 nucleotides are TGCAGTGCTAGCCCCACCAGGGGGCGCGAGGATCAGCCCCAGCATTTT. It is translated as CSASPTRGREDQPQHF.

In this sample, this clonotype turned up many times. V usage is TRBV6-5 and J usage is TRBJ1-1; possibly TRBD1 for D (6 bases). Trimming stripped 2 bases from V and 4 bases from J, with 11 bases between. The CDR3 has 14 amino acids. In germline, CDR1 is MNHEY, CDR2 SVGAGI. The CDR3 DNA reads as TGTGCCAGCAGTTACCGGGGGGCGCTCACTGAAGCTTTCTTT. It specifies CASSYRGALTEAFF.

The chain recombines TRBV4-2 with TRBJ2-2; 7 bases agree with TRBD1. V trimming: 0 bases; J trimming: 5 bases; junction bases outside the gene matches: 6. CDR1 LGHNA and CDR2 YNFKEQ come from the germline V gene. The length of the CDR3 is 16 residues. For the CDR3, the DNA is TGTGCCAGCAGCCAAGATAGGCAGGGGGATACCGGGGAGCTGTTTTTT. Translation gives CASSQDRQGDTGELFF.

The rearrangement uses TRBV7-8 and TRBJ2-4; the D gene could be TRBD1 or TRBD2 (5 bases each). The V end lost 3 bases, the J end lost 7 bases, and 7 bases lay between the germline ends. CDR1 and CDR2 (germline): SGHVS, FQNEAQ. This CDR3 is 12 amino acids long. CDR3 in DNA: TGTGCCAGCAGCTTTGAGGGGAACATTCAGTACTTC. The encoded protein is CASSFEGNIQYF.

This clonotype was recorded at least ten times. The chain has TRBV12-3 or TRBV12-4 and TRBJ1-1, with TRBD1 identical over 8 bases. After removal of 7 bases from V and 0 bases from J, the junction contained 4 bases not matched to a gene. This CDR3 is 14 amino acids long. CDR3 sequence: CASKKQGVNTEAFF. CDR3 nucleotide sequence: TGTGCCAGCAAGAAACAGGGGGTGAACACTGAAGCTTTCTTT.

This clonotype occurred a few times. This chain links TRBV28 with TRBJ2-7; no clear D gene. CDR1 is MDHEN, CDR2 SYDVKM, per germline. With 3 bases removed from V and 0 bases from J, the gap between germline ends came to 6 bases. The CDR3 extends over 13 amino acids. CDR3: CASSFPGSYEQYF. The CDR3, as DNA: TGTGCCAGCAGTTTCCCCGGCTCCTACGAGCAGTACTTC. The full variable domain, in which reference TRBV28 and TRBJ2-7 provide the parts outside the CDR3, is DVKVTQSSRYLVKRTGEKVFLECVQDMDHENMFWYRQDPGLGLRLIYFSYDVKMKEKGDIPEGYSVSREKKERFSLILESASTNQTSMYLCASSFPGSYEQYFGPGTRLTVT.

The chain recombines TRBV20-1 with TRBJ2-1; possible D gene TRBD2, 5 bases. Trimming removed 6 bases at V and 0 bases at J, with 12 bases between. This CDR3 has 14 residues. Germline V gives CDR1 DFQATT, CDR2 SNEGSKA (reference sequence). This chain's CDR3 is CSAKDSSSYNEQFF. DNA of the CDR3: TGCAGTGCCAAGGACTCGAGCTCCTACAATGAGCAGTTCTTC.

This sequence joins TRBV7-9 and TRBJ2-7; unclear D gene. From germline, CDR1 is SEHNR and CDR2 FQNEAQ (reference sequence). The CDR3 runs 15 residues. V lost 5 bases and J 0 bases, leaving 14 bases between the germline ends. The CDR3 coding sequence is TGTGCCAGCAGCCCCGGGCCAGGAAGCTCCTACGAGCAGTACTTC. It yields the protein CASSPGPGSSYEQYF.

The chain recombines TRBV4-2 with TRBJ2-2, with TRBD2 matching over 7 bases. V trimming: 4 bases; J trimming: 0 bases; junction bases outside the gene matches: 8. This CDR3 comprises 17 residues. The V gene's germline CDR1 is LGHNA and CDR2 YNFKEQ. CDR3 sequence reads: CASSLEGGGANTGELFF. The CDR3 bases are TGTGCCAGCAGCCTAGAGGGCGGGGGAGCGAACACCGGGGAGCTGTTTTTT.

A few counts support this clonotype. The chain carries TRBV5-1 and TRBJ2-5; TRBD1 matches at 7 bases. Germline V lookup: CDR1 SGHRS, CDR2 YFSETQ. The CDR3 has 16 residues. V gave up 1 base and J gave up 1 base; unmatched junction bases: 7. The CDR3 nucleotides are TGCGCCAGCAGCTTGAGCGGACAGGACATCCAAGAGACCCAGTACTTC. It codes for CASSLSGQDIQETQYF.

The V gene is TRBV5-1, the J gene TRBJ2-5; 14 bases align to TRBD2. V shed 4 bases and J 2 bases; nucleotides not matched to a gene: 4. Germline values: CDR1 SGHRS, CDR2 YFSETQ. The CDR3 consists of 16 residues. The chain's CDR3 is CASSRRLAGGQETQYF. The CDR3 region has the DNA TGCGCCAGCAGCCGGAGACTAGCGGGGGGGCAAGAGACCCAGTACTTC.

This chain uses TRBV18 with TRBJ1-5, with unresolved D. Germline-derived CDR1 and CDR2 are KGHSH and LQKENI. The CDR3 totals 16 residues. V was trimmed by 0 bases and J by 1 base, leaving 10 bases between them. DNA of the CDR3: TGTGCCAGCTCACCACCGTCACAGACGAGCAATCAGCCCCAGCATTTT. Translated, it gives CASSPPSQTSNQPQHF. Filled out from reference TRBV18 and TRBJ1-5, the complete variable domain reads NAGVMQNPRHLVRRRGQEARLRCSPMKGHSHVYWYRQLPEEGLKFMVYLQKENIIDESGMPKERFSAEFPKEGPSILRIQQVVRGDSAAYFCASSPPSQTSNQPQHFGDGTRLSIL.

This chain connects TRBV5-1 to TRBJ1-5; 9 positions agree with TRBD1. The germline V gene has CDR1 SGHRS and CDR2 YFSETQ. The V gene end was trimmed by 5 bases and the J gene end by 4 bases; junction bases not matched to a gene: 7. The CDR3 sequence is 15 residues long. This CDR3 reads CASRPGTGPNQPQHF. The CDR3 DNA is TGCGCCAGCAGACCCGGGACAGGGCCGAATCAGCCCCAGCATTTT.